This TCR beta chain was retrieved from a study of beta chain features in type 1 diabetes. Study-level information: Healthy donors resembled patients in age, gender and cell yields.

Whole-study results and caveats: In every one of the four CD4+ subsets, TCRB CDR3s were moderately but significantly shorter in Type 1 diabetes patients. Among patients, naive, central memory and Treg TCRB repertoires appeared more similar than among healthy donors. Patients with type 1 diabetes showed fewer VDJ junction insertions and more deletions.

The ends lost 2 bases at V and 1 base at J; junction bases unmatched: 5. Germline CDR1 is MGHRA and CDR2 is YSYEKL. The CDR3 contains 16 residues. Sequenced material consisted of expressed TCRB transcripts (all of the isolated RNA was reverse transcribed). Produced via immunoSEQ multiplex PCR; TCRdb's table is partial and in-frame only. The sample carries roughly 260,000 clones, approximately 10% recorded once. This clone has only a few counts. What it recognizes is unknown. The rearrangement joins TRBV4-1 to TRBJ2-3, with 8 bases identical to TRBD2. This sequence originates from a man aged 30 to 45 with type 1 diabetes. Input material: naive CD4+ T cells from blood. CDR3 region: CASSQRAGGRTDTQYF. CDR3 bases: TGCGCCAGCAGCCAAAGGGCGGGGGGACGCACAGATACGCAGTATTTT.